The table lists the clone carrying this T cell receptor (beta chain) with a few counts. Its antigen is not identified. These data are taken from a study of T cells after yellow fever vaccination. Across the whole study: Preparation of the low-cell-number fractions used SMART-Seq v4 Ultra Low Input. Regarding the study as a whole: A weaker secondary response peaked on day 5, the primary on day 15. Contamination by abundant bulk-population clonotypes could be present in FACS-sorted repertoires.

Using its own MiXCR run on the 5' RACE reads, TCRdb lists one record per CDR3 protein. The top ten hold 20% to 25% of the sample, which has roughly 350,000 distinct CDR3 sequences, over 3.5% seen once. With 1 base clipped from V and 9 bases from J, the junction kept 9 bases outside the gene matches. The CDR3 runs to 15 residues. The material sequenced was PBMCs, taken 5 days after the yellow fever booster vaccination. The chain joins TRBV12-3 or TRBV12-4 to TRBJ2-1, with 7 nucleotides matching TRBD2. The TCR sequence derives from a man aged 18 to 29 who received the YFV17D yellow fever vaccine. CDR3 amino acids: CASSLGSGAQVEQFF. CDR3 sequence (DNA): TGTGCCAGCAGTTTAGGAAGCGGGGCCCAGGTTGAGCAGTTCTTC.